One and the same sample provided the 7 T cell receptor beta chains below, sequenced in a study of metastatic and nonmetastatic thyroid tumors. Patients had received no treatment of any kind before thyroid surgery. TCRdb used MiXCR to call clones anew from the PCR reads. This table holds more than 20,000 clones, 18% found once. The sequenced material came from adjacent normal tissue. These receptors were obtained from a male donor with papillary thyroid cancer or a benign thyroid nodule (not recorded which). Some clones in this sample may be carry-over from other donors' samples.

V and J are TRBV5-5 and TRBJ2-1; perhaps D is TRBD1 or TRBD2 (6 bases each). Germline V gene lookup returns CDR1 SGHKS and CDR2 YYEKEE (reference sequence). CDR3 size: 15 residues. V was clipped by 2 bases and J by 8 bases, with 17 bases between them. The CDR3 DNA is TGTGCCAGCAGCTTCGGGACAACCTCGGGGGATGAGCAGTTCTTC. This gives the protein CASSFGTTSGDEQFF. Combining the CDR3 with reference TRBV5-5 and TRBJ2-1 gives the whole variable domain DAGVTQSPTHLIKTRGQQVTLRCSPISGHKSVSWYQQVLGQGPQFIFQYYEKEERGRGNFPDRFSARQFPNYSSELNVNALLLGDSALYLCASSFGTTSGDEQFFGPGTRLTVL.

For this clone: The conserved final phenylalanine or tryptophan is absent from the CDR3, which likely points to a read error. V is TRBV7-6 and J is TRBJ2-5; 8 nucleotides match TRBD1. CDR3 length equals 14 residues. Germline V gives CDR1 SGHVS, CDR2 FNYEAQ. CDR3 sequence (DNA): TGTGCCAGCAGCTCGACAGGGGTTCGAGAGACACAGTACTTA. Amino acid sequence: CASSSTGVRETQYL.

This clone showed up many times. V is TRBV9 and J is TRBJ1-3; D not resolved. From germline, CDR1 is SGDLS and CDR2 YYNGEE. The CDR3 is made up of 13 amino acids. V was cut by 7 bases and J by 5 bases, with 13 bases left in between. This CDR3 is CASGKADRNTIYF. CDR3 nucleotide sequence: TGTGCCAGCGGGAAGGCAGATAGAAACACCATATATTTT.

The sample holds a few counts of this clone. The gene calls are TRBV6-2 or TRBV6-3 and TRBJ1-1; D is unclear. The V and J ends lost 3 bases and 12 bases respectively, with 8 bases between them. Germline CDR1 and CDR2: MNHEY and SVGEGT. The CDR3 totals 10 residues. The CDR3 DNA reads as TGTGCCAGCAGTTATGGGGAAACTTTCTTT. Translation gives CASSYGETFF.

This clone has just a few counts. The rearrangement joins TRBV2 to TRBJ2-7; D remains unclear. The CDR3 loop spans 11 amino acids. Trimming shortened V by 4 bases and J by 4 bases, and 5 bases separated the two germline ends. CDR1 SNHLY and CDR2 FYNNEI come from the germline V gene. CDR3 in amino acids: CASSVGYEQYF. CDR3 sequence (DNA): TGTGCCAGCAGTGTAGGTTACGAGCAGTACTTC.

In its sample, this clone was seen many times. The J gene is TRBJ2-5, the V gene TRBV10-2; D remains ambiguous. V was clipped by 2 bases and J by 9 bases, with 13 bases between them. This CDR3 is 13 amino acids long. CDR1 WSHSY and CDR2 SAAADI come from the germline V gene. The CDR3, as DNA: TGCGCCAGCAGTGAGATTCCCCGCTTGGCCCAGTACTTC. Its translation is CASSEIPRLAQYF.

This clone has a count of ten or more. V and J are TRBV10-3 and TRBJ2-2; D is possibly TRBD1 (6 bases). Germline assignment: CDR1 ENHRY and CDR2 SYGVKD. This CDR3 comprises 15 residues. Trimming removed 8 bases from V and 4 bases from J, with 17 bases in between. This chain's CDR3 is CAIALGAGVTGELFF. CDR3 in DNA: TGTGCCATCGCCCTGGGGGCAGGGGTCACCGGGGAGCTGTTTTTT.